The sequence of this T cell receptor beta chain was determined in a study of T cell repertoires in cytomegalovirus infection. For the study at large: Evidence of both CMV infection and a matching HLA type came from public TCR beta signatures. Study-level points and caveats: CMV carriers having the relevant HLA were flagged by cumulative public TCR beta family frequency. Ex vivo, HLA-C-restricted CMV-specific TCR beta clonotypes prevailed over the rest of the response.

Regarding this clonotype: The antigen is undetermined.

TCRdb reanalysed the reads using MiXCR and keeps one entry per CDR3 protein. The sample records about a million distinct CDR3 sequences, roughly 30% being singletons. Germline loops: CDR1 MDHEN, CDR2 SYDVKM. The V and J ends lost 2 bases and 2 bases respectively, with 8 bases between them. CDR3 length equals 14 residues. This specimen was cultured CD8+ T cells from PBMCs, taken from culture after CMV antigen stimulation. This chain uses TRBV28 with TRBJ2-3; D unclear. This TCR came from a human donor in good health (CMV status not recorded). Some clones in this sample may be carry-over from other donors' samples. The CDR3 DNA is TGTGCCAGCAGTTTAATTGGGCTCACAGATACGCAGTATTTT. Its protein product is CASSLIGLTDTQYF.